This is a list of T cell receptor beta chains from one sample in a study of early T cells in non-severe SARS-CoV-2 infection. TCRdb reprocessed the 5' RACE reads with MiXCR, giving one entry per CDR3 protein. The profile shows tens of thousands of distinct CDR3 sequences, under 6% of them singletons. Sequenced sample: whole blood. The receptors stem from an adult who was a healthcare worker with PCR-confirmed SARS-CoV-2 infection or an uninfected control (not recorded which). The CDR3 runs from the conserved cysteine through the conserved F or W. A D gene is named only where the DNA matches it firmly. The listing skips clone size in some rows; elsewhere it reads once, few, many or a size class.

D gene	V gene	J gene	clone size	CDR3 protein	CDR3 DNA
.	TRBV18	TRBJ2-5	many	CASSMPNSQETQYF	TGTGCCAGCTCAATGCCCAATTCCCAAGAGACCCAGTACTTC
.	TRBV7-3	TRBJ2-7	many	CASSSGGSYEQYF	TGTGCCAGCAGCTCCGGGGGCTCCTACGAGCAGTACTTC
.	TRBV4-1	TRBJ2-6	many	CASSQEPGEPSGANVLTF	TGCGCCAGCAGCCAAGAGCCAGGCGAACCCTCTGGGGCCAACGTCCTGACTTTC
.	TRBV11-2	TRBJ2-7	many	CASSLGQGTDIFYEQYF	TGTGCCAGCAGCTTAGGGCAGGGAACTGACATATTCTACGAGCAGTACTTC
TRBD1	TRBV7-9	TRBJ2-7	many	CASSSPTGVYEQYF	TGTGCCAGCAGCTCGCCGACAGGGGTTTACGAGCAGTACTTC
.	TRBV20-1	TRBJ2-7	many	CSARSPAYEQYF	TGCAGTGCTAGATCCCCAGCCTACGAGCAGTACTTC
.	TRBV11-2	TRBJ2-5	.	CVSSRLYQETQYF	TGTGTCAGCAGCAGACTGTACCAAGAGACCCAGTACTTC
.	TRBV12-3/TRBV12-4	TRBJ2-7	few	CASSSLGPTEQYF	TGTGCCAGCAGTTCCCTGGGGCCGACGGAGCAGTACTTC
.	TRBV10-3	TRBJ1-1	many	CAIMPHPDGKNTEAFF	TGTGCCATCATGCCCCACCCTGACGGGAAGAACACTGAAGCTTTCTTT
TRBD1	TRBV7-9	TRBJ2-2	few	CASSFWTGGTGELFF	TGTGCCAGCAGCTTCTGGACAGGGGGGACCGGGGAGCTGTTTTTT
.	TRBV4-1	TRBJ1-1	.	CASSQDLWSEAFF	TGCGCCAGCAGCCAAGATTTGTGGAGTGAAGCTTTCTTT
.	TRBV4-1	TRBJ2-3	few	CASTSTDTQYF	TGCGCCAGCACCTCGACAGATACGCAGTATTTT
.	TRBV29-1	TRBJ2-1	many	CSVAGIRDFYYNEQFF	TGCAGCGTTGCAGGTATTCGGGACTTCTACTACAATGAGCAGTTCTTC
.	TRBV7-2	TRBJ2-3	.	CASSRGGGRSTDTQYF	TGTGCCAGCAGCAGAGGGGGGGGCCGCAGCACAGATACGCAGTATTTT
.	TRBV27	TRBJ2-3	.	CASTEPHRPDTQYF	TGTGCCAGCACCGAGCCCCATCGGCCCGATACGCAGTATTTT
.	TRBV5-1	TRBJ2-7	.	CASSLSRINEQYF	TGCGCCAGCAGCTTGAGCCGAATTAACGAGCAGTACTTC
.	TRBV5-4	TRBJ1-1	few	CASSFGGPPGTEAFF	TGTGCCAGCAGCTTCGGGGGGCCCCCGGGGACTGAAGCTTTCTTT
TRBD2	TRBV5-4	TRBJ2-1	many	CASSFSGSYNEQFF	TGTGCCAGCAGCTTCAGCGGGAGCTATAATGAGCAGTTCTTC
.	TRBV29-1	TRBJ2-3	once	CSVEEPTRITDTQYF	TGCAGCGTTGAAGAGCCCACTAGGATAACAGATACGCAGTATTTT
TRBD1	TRBV5-1	TRBJ2-1	many	CASSLVQGAYNEQFF	TGCGCCAGCAGCTTGGTACAGGGGGCTTACAATGAGCAGTTCTTC
.	TRBV3-1	TRBJ1-6	.	CASSQGTSPLHF	TGTGCCAGCAGCCAGGGTACTTCACCCCTCCACTTT
.	TRBV27	TRBJ2-5	few	CASSPRPGAHTQYF	TGTGCCAGCAGCCCGCGTCCCGGGGCCCACACCCAGTACTTC
.	TRBV5-5	TRBJ1-1	.	CASSLAPRDTEAFF	TGTGCCAGCAGCTTGGCCCCAAGAGACACTGAAGCTTTCTTT
.	TRBV11-2	TRBJ1-2	.	CASSPAGDYGYTF	TGTGCCAGCAGCCCCGCTGGGGATTATGGCTACACCTTC
.	TRBV29-1	TRBJ1-2	many	CSVLGGYRDISSNYGYTF	TGCAGCGTCCTAGGGGGGTACCGGGACATCTCTTCTAACTATGGCTACACCTTC
.	TRBV29-1	TRBJ2-1	.	CSVDRNEQFF	TGCAGCGTTGACCGAAATGAGCAGTTCTTC
TRBD1	TRBV7-2	TRBJ2-7	.	CASSYTTGTGEQYF	TGTGCCAGCAGCTATACGACAGGGACGGGCGAGCAGTACTTC
.	TRBV5-5	TRBJ1-1	many	CASSPPGDNTEAFF	TGTGCCAGCAGCCCCCCCGGGGATAACACTGAAGCTTTCTTT
.	TRBV6-5	TRBJ2-7	many	CASSAPLQREQYF	TGTGCCAGCAGTGCCCCTCTTCAGAGGGAGCAGTACTTC
.	TRBV18	TRBJ2-2	many	CASSPPPRTGELFF	TGTGCCAGCTCACCACCCCCAAGGACCGGGGAGCTGTTTTTT
.	TRBV14	TRBJ2-1	few	CASSQEGLVRNEQFF	TGTGCCAGCAGCCAAGAAGGTCTAGTTCGGAATGAGCAGTTCTTC
TRBD2	TRBV3-1	TRBJ2-7	many	CASSQGLAASYEQYF	TGTGCCAGCAGCCAAGGGCTAGCGGCGAGCTACGAGCAGTACTTC
.	TRBV21-1	TRBJ2-1	many	CASPLGQVHNEQFF	TGTGCCAGTCCCCTCGGTCAGGTCCACAATGAGCAGTTCTTC
.	TRBV12-3/TRBV12-4	TRBJ2-7	many	CASSLGGPEQYF	TGTGCCAGCAGTTTAGGAGGGCCCGAGCAGTACTTC
.	TRBV10-2	TRBJ2-2	many	CASSSGSTGELFF	TGCGCCAGCAGTAGCGGGTCTACCGGGGAGCTGTTTTTT
TRBD2	TRBV7-2	TRBJ2-3	many	CASSLEGAGGALAQYF	TGTGCCAGCAGCTTGGAGGGAGCGGGGGGGGCCCTTGCGCAGTATTTT
.	TRBV11-2	TRBJ1-1	few	CASSFSGTSNTEAFF	TGTGCCAGCAGCTTTTCCGGGACATCGAACACTGAAGCTTTCTTT
TRBD1	TRBV6-5	TRBJ1-1	many	CASSYSYSRGDTEAFF	TGTGCCAGCAGTTACTCGTACTCCAGGGGGGACACTGAAGCTTTCTTT
.	TRBV9	TRBJ2-5	many	CASSVEGSSQETQYF	TGTGCCAGCAGCGTAGAAGGGAGTAGCCAAGAGACCCAGTACTTC
.	TRBV5-1	TRBJ2-1	many	CASSLRTVGNEQFF	TGCGCCAGCAGCTTGAGGACGGTAGGGAATGAGCAGTTCTTC
TRBD2	TRBV12-3/TRBV12-4	TRBJ2-3	many	CASSLPHPRSMVAGSSTDTQYF	TGTGCCAGCAGTTTACCACACCCGAGGTCGATGGTAGCGGGATCCAGCACAGATACGCAGTATTTT
TRBD1	TRBV4-3	TRBJ2-1	many	CASSPTGPQGANEQFF	TGCGCCAGCAGCCCCACCGGTCCGCAGGGGGCGAATGAGCAGTTCTTC
.	TRBV7-2	TRBJ2-3	many	CASSSGTRRGSTDTQYF	TGTGCCAGCAGCTCCGGTACTCGGCGGGGCAGCACAGATACGCAGTATTTT
.	TRBV10-3	TRBJ2-7	few	CAISGARSYEQYF	TGTGCCATCAGTGGGGCGAGATCCTACGAGCAGTACTTC
TRBD2	TRBV7-9	TRBJ2-1	.	CASSPTSGEYNEQFF	TGTGCCAGCAGCCCGACTAGCGGAGAATACAATGAGCAGTTCTTC
.	TRBV6-6	TRBJ2-7	many	CASSYAGRGEQYF	TGTGCCAGCAGTTACGCGGGACGGGGCGAGCAGTACTTC
TRBD1	TRBV7-9	TRBJ2-5	many	CASSMNRGQETQYF	TGTGCCAGCTCCATGAACAGGGGCCAAGAGACCCAGTACTTC
.	TRBV5-1	TRBJ2-6	.	CASSSASGANVLTF	TGCGCCAGCAGCTCCGCTTCTGGGGCCAACGTCCTGACTTTC
.	TRBV7-6	TRBJ2-7	medium-sized	CASSSWGRSSYEQYF	TGTGCCAGCAGCTCCTGGGGCCGGAGCTCCTACGAGCAGTACTTC
.	TRBV5-1	TRBJ1-1	many	CASSLEKGTLTEAFF	TGCGCCAGCAGCTTGGAAAAAGGGACATTAACTGAAGCTTTCTTT
.	TRBV28	TRBJ1-2	.	CASRGDQNYGYTF	TGTGCCAGCAGGGGGGACCAAAACTATGGCTACACCTTC
TRBD2	TRBV2	TRBJ2-7	many	CASRIDAGVSYEQYF	TGTGCCAGCAGGATTGACGCGGGAGTCTCCTACGAGCAGTACTTC
.	TRBV6-2/TRBV6-3	TRBJ1-5	few	CASGNQPQHF	TGTGCCAGCGGCAATCAGCCCCAGCATTTT